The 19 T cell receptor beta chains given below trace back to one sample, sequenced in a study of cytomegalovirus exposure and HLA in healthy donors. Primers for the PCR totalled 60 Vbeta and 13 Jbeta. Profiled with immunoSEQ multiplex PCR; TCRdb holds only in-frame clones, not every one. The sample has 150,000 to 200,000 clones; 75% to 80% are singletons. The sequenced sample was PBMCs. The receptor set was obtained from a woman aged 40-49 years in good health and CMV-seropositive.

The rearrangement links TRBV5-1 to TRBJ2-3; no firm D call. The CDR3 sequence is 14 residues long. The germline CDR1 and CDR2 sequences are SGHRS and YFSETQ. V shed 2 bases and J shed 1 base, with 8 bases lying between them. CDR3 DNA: TGCGCCAGCAGCTTTGGGCAGCGCACAGATACGCAGTATTTT. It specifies CASSFGQRTDTQYF.

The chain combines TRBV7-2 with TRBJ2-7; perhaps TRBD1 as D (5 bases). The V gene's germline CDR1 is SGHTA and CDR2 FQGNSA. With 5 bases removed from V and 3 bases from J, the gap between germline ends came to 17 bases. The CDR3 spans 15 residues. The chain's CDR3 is CASSPHQGGGYEQYF. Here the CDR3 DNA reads TGTGCCAGCAGCCCCCATCAGGGCGGTGGCTACGAGCAGTACTTC. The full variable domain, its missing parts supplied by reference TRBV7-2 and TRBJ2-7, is GAGVSQSPSNKVTEKGKDVELRCDPISGHTALYWYRQSLGQGLEFLIYFQGNSAPDKSGLPSDRFSAERTGGSVSTLTIQRTQQEDSAVYLCASSPHQGGGYEQYFGPGTRLTVT.

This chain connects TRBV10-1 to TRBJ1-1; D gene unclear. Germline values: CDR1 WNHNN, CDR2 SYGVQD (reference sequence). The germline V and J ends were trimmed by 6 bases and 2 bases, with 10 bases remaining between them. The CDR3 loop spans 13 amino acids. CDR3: CASSRSGNTEAFF. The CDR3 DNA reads TGCGCCAGCAGCAGAAGCGGTAACACTGAAGCTTTCTTT.

CDR3 sequence (DNA): TGTGCCACCAGACAACTGGACAGCTCCTACAATGAGCAGTTCTTC. This encodes CATRQLDSSYNEQFF. The chain has TRBV15 and TRBJ2-1; TRBD1 is a possible D gene (6 bases). With 6 bases removed from V and 0 bases from J, the gap between germline ends came to 12 bases. Germline values: CDR1 LNHNV, CDR2 YYDKDF (reference sequence). This CDR3 region has 15 residues.

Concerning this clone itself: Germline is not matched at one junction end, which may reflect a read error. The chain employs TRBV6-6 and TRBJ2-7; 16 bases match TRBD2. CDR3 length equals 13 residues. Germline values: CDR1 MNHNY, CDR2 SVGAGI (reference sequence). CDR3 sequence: CASSPGTSGGGGF. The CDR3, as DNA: TGTGCCAGCAGCCCCGGGACTAGCGGGGGGGGAGGCTTC.

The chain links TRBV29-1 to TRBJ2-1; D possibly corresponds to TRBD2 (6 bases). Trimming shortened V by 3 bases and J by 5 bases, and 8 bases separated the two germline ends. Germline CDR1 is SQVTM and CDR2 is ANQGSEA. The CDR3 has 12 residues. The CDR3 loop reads CSVDSGNNEQFF. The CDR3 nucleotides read TGCAGCGTTGATAGCGGTAACAATGAGCAGTTCTTC.

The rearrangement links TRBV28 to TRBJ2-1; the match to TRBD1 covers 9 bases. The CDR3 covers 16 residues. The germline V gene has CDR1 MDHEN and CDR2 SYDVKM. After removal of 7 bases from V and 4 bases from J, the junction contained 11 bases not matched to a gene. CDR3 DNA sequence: TGTGCCAGCATTTCAGGGACGGGACAGGGTTACAATGAGCAGTTCTTC. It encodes CASISGTGQGYNEQFF. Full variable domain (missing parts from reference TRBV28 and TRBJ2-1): DVKVTQSSRYLVKRTGEKVFLECVQDMDHENMFWYRQDPGLGLRLIYFSYDVKMKEKGDIPEGYSVSREKKERFSLILESASTNQTSMYLCASISGTGQGYNEQFFGPGTRLTVL.

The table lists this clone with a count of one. CDR3: CASNPVGGGYTF. The CDR3, as DNA: TGTGCCAGCAACCCTGTCGGGGGAGGCTACACCTTC. This chain uses TRBV2 with TRBJ1-2; tentative D call: TRBD1 (5 bases). This CDR3 spans 12 amino acids. Germline V gene lookup returns CDR1 SNHLY and CDR2 FYNNEI. The V end was cut by 7 bases, the J end by 8 bases, with 14 bases between.

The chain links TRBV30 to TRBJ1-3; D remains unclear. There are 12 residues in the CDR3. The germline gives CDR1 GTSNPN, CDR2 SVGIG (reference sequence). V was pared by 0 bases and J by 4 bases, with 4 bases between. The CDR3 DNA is TGTGCCTGGAGTGTATCAGGAAACACCATATATTTT. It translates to CAWSVSGNTIYF.

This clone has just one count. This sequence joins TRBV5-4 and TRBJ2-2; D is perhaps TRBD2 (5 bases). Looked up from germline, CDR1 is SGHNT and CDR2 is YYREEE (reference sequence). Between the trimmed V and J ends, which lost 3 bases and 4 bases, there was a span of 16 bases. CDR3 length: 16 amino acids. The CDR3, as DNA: TGTGCCAGCAGCTCTCTAGCCGGGCTGAGCACCGGGGAGCTGTTTTTT. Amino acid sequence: CASSSLAGLSTGELFF.

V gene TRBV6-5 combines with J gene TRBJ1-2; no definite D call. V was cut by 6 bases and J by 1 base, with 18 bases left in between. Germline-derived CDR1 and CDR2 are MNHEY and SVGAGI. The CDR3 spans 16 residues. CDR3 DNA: TGTGCCAGCAGCTACGCCAGAGGCAGTTTTAACTATGGCTACACCTTC. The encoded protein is CASSYARGSFNYGYTF.

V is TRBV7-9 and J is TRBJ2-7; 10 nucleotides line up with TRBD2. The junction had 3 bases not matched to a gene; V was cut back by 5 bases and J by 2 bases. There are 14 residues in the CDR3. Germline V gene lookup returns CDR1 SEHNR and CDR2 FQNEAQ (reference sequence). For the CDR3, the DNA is TGTGCCAGCAGCGTCAGCGGGGGGGCCTACGAGCAGTACTTC. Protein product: CASSVSGGAYEQYF.

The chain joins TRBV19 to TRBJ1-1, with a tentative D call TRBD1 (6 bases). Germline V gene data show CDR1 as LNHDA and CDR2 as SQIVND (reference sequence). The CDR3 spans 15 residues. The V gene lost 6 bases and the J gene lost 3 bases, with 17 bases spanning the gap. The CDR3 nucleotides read TGTGCCAGTAGGGGCGGGGGCGCTTTGGACACTGAAGCTTTCTTT. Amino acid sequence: CASRGGGALDTEAFF. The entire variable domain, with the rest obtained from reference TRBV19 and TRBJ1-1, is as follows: DGGITQSPKYLFRKEGQNVTLSCEQNLNHDAMYWYRQDPGQGLRLIYYSQIVNDFQKGDIAEGYSVSREKKESFPLTVTSAQKNPTAFYLCASRGGGALDTEAFFGQGTRLTVV.

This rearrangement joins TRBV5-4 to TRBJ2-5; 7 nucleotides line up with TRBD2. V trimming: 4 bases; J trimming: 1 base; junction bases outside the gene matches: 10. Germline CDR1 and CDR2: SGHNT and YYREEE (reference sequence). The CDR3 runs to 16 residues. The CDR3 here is CASSRILGGVQETQYF. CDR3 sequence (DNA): TGTGCCAGCAGCCGTATACTGGGAGGGGTCCAAGAGACCCAGTACTTC.

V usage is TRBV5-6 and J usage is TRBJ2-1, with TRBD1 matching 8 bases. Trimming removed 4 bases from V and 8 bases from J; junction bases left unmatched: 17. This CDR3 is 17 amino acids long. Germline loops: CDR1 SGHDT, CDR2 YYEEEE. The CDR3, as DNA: TGTGCCAGCAGCGTAACCCAGGGGGCCGCTATACGAGATGAGCAGTTCTTC. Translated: CASSVTQGAAIRDEQFF.

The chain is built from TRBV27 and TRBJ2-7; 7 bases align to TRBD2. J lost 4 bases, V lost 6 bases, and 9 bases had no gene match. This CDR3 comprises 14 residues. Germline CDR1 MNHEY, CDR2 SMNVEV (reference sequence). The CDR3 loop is CASRGGRGTYEQYF. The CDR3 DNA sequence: TGTGCCAGCAGAGGCGGGAGAGGTACTTACGAGCAGTACTTC.

As DNA, the CDR3 is TGTGCCAGCAGGTACAGGGGGACTGAGACCCAGTACTTC. It encodes CASRYRGTETQYF. This sequence joins TRBV7-2 and TRBJ2-5; 8 bases align to TRBD1. The V gene's germline CDR1 is SGHTA and CDR2 FQGNSA. This CDR3 is 13 amino acids long. The V gene end was trimmed by 6 bases and the J gene end by 5 bases; junction bases not matched to a gene: 5.

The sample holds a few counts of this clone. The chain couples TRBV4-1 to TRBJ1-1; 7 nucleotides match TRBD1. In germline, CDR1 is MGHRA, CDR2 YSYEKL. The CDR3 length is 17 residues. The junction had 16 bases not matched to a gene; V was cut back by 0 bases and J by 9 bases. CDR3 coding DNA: TGCGCCAGCAGCCAAGAACATGGCAGGGGGGAATCTTTTAAAGCTTTCTTT. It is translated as CASSQEHGRGESFKAFF.

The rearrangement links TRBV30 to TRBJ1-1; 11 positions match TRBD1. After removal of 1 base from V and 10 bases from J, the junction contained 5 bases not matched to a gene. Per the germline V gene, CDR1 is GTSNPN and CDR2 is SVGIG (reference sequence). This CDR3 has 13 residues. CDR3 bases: TGTGCCTGGAGTGCCCGGGACAGGGGGAGAGCTTTCTTT. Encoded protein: CAWSARDRGRAFF.